One and the same sample provided the 15 T cell receptor beta chains below, sequenced in a study of T cell repertoires in cytomegalovirus infection (dated by TCRdb to about 2019). For sequencing, an Illumina HiSeq 1500 was employed. TCRdb reran the public reads through fastp at Q25 and MiXCR, keeping productive beta chains. Each entry is one CDR3 protein sequence, shown with its most common DNA and genes. The sample table contains about 450,000 distinct CDR3 sequences; only one count was recorded for under 40% of them. The top ten clones comprise approximately 14% of the sample. Sequencing was done on a sample of PBMCs. Receptors were obtained from a human donor in good health (CMV status not recorded). Some clones in this sample may be carry-over from other donors' samples.

This clonotype was recorded at least ten times. CDR3 sequence: CASSFLGGLSVKTQYF. The CDR3 coding sequence is TGTGCCAGCAGCTTTCTTGGGGGACTATCCGTGAAGACCCAGTACTTC. The chain links TRBV7-8 to TRBJ2-5; 7 positions match TRBD2. Germline V gene data show CDR1 as SGHVS and CDR2 as FQNEAQ. The length of the CDR3 is 16 residues. V trimming: 3 bases; J trimming: 6 bases; junction bases outside the gene matches: 13.

The chain has TRBV7-8 and TRBJ1-6; 7 nucleotides line up with TRBD1. Germline V gives CDR1 SGHVS, CDR2 FQNEAQ. Trimming removed 3 bases from V and 7 bases from J; junction bases left unmatched: 6. This CDR3 contains 15 residues. The DNA for the CDR3 is TGTGCCAGCAGCTTCATCCAGGGGGAAAATTCACCCCTCCACTTT. Its protein is CASSFIQGENSPLHF. The variable domain in full, with the rest retrieved from reference TRBV7-8 and TRBJ1-6, is GAGVSQSPRYKVAKRGQDVALRCDPISGHVSLFWYQQALGQGPEFLTYFQNEAQLDKSGLPSDRFFAERPEGSVSTLKIQRTQQEDSAVYLCASSFIQGENSPLHFGNGTRLTVT.

This clonotype occurred a few times. V gene TRBV7-8 combines with J gene TRBJ1-1, with 8 bases lining up with TRBD1. The CDR3 runs 14 residues. Germline lookup yields CDR1 SGHVS and CDR2 FQNEAQ. The J segment lost 5 bases and the V segment lost 7 bases, leaving 9 bases of the junction unmatched. CDR3 sequence (DNA): TGTGCCAGCACCTTCCAGGGGGCAGGTACTGAAGCTTTCTTT. Encoded protein: CASTFQGAGTEAFF. Together with reference TRBV7-8 and TRBJ1-1, the CDR3 gives the full variable domain: GAGVSQSPRYKVAKRGQDVALRCDPISGHVSLFWYQQALGQGPEFLTYFQNEAQLDKSGLPSDRFFAERPEGSVSTLKIQRTQQEDSAVYLCASTFQGAGTEAFFGQGTRLTVV.

This chain joins TRBV6-2 or TRBV6-3 and TRBJ2-4, with D possibly matching TRBD2 (5 bases). This CDR3 contains 15 residues. CDR1 and CDR2 (germline): MNHEY, SVGEGT. Trimming pared 7 bases from V and 0 bases from J, leaving 13 bases between. CDR3 loop: CASTQRGLAKNIQYF. The DNA for the CDR3 is TGTGCCAGCACCCAAAGAGGGTTAGCCAAAAACATTCAGTACTTC.

The CDR3: CASSFGINYGYTF. DNA of the CDR3: TGTGCCAGCAGCTTCGGGATTAACTATGGCTACACCTTC. This sequence joins TRBV5-4 and TRBJ1-2; no clear D gene. Germline CDR1 and CDR2: SGHNT and YYREEE (reference sequence). The ends were cut back, 2 bases at V and 1 base at J, with 6 bases in the middle. This CDR3 contains 13 residues. The full variable domain, rest sourced from reference TRBV5-4 and TRBJ1-2, is ETGVTQSPTHLIKTRGQQVTLRCSSQSGHNTVSWYQQALGQGPQFIFQYYREEENGRGNFPPRFSGLQFPNYSSELNVNALELDDSALYLCASSFGINYGYTFGSGTRLTVV.

This clonotype was counted only a few times. This chain connects TRBV2 to TRBJ1-2; 9 nucleotides line up with TRBD1. The germline CDR1 and CDR2 sequences are SNHLY and FYNNEI. The V gene end was trimmed by 6 bases and the J gene end by 8 bases; junction bases not matched to a gene: 13. The CDR3 is 15 amino acids. CDR3 residues: CASRPLQGASSGYTF. The CDR3, as DNA: TGTGCCAGCAGGCCGCTACAGGGGGCATCGAGCGGCTACACCTTC.

This sequence joins TRBV20-1 and TRBJ1-4; D possibly corresponds to TRBD1 (5 bases). This CDR3 spans 13 amino acids. Germline V CDR1 and CDR2: DFQATT, SNEGSKA (reference sequence). V dropped 2 bases and J dropped 8 bases, with 12 bases sitting between them. CDR3 amino acids: CSARKAGSEKLFF. CDR3 coding DNA: TGCAGTGCTAGAAAGGCAGGGTCGGAAAAACTGTTTTTT.

This clonotype has just one count. The chain joins TRBV6-8 to TRBJ1-3, with a tentative D call TRBD1 (5 bases). Germline V gene data show CDR1 as MNHGY and CDR2 as SAAAGT. V lost 6 bases and J lost 2, with 14 bases in between. The CDR3 has 15 residues. This CDR3 reads CASSAGWGAGNTIYF. The CDR3 nucleotides are TGTGCCAGCAGCGCGGGGTGGGGCGCTGGAAACACCATATATTTT.

This CDR3 is CASGTSGGMDTQYF. DNA for the CDR3: TGTGCCAGCGGTACTAGCGGGGGGATGGATACGCAGTATTTT. V and J are TRBV12-3 or TRBV12-4 and TRBJ2-3; 12 nucleotides line up with TRBD2. V trimming: 8 bases; J trimming: 6 bases; junction bases outside the gene matches: 6. The CDR3 loop spans 14 amino acids.

V gene TRBV20-1 combines with J gene TRBJ1-5; TRBD1 matches 9 bases. Unmatched junction bases numbered 7, after V lost 3 bases and J lost 4 bases. The germline V gene encodes CDR1 DFQATT and CDR2 SNEGSKA (reference sequence). The CDR3 length is 15 residues. CDR3 coding DNA: TGCAGTGCTAGGGGGGGACAGGGAGAGAATCAGCCCCAGCATTTT. Translation: CSARGGQGENQPQHF.

The table lists this clonotype with many counts. The rearrangement uses TRBV2 and TRBJ2-7, with a tentative D call TRBD1 (5 bases). The germline V gene encodes CDR1 SNHLY and CDR2 FYNNEI. There are 14 residues in the CDR3. V was shortened by 6 bases and J by 4 bases, with 16 bases between the two germline ends. CDR3 region: CASSADPPGYEQYF. CDR3 in DNA: TGTGCCAGCAGCGCTGACCCGCCAGGGTACGAGCAGTACTTC. Supplemented by reference TRBV2 and TRBJ2-7, the full variable domain reads EPEVTQTPSHQVTQMGQEVILRCVPISNHLYFYWYRQILGQKVEFLVSFYNNEISEKSEIFDDQFSVERPDGSNFTLKIRSTKLEDSAMYFCASSADPPGYEQYFGPGTRLTVT.

This chain connects TRBV2 to TRBJ2-5; unclear D gene. Germline CDR1 and CDR2: SNHLY and FYNNEI. The germline V and J ends were trimmed by 0 bases and 4 bases, with 12 bases remaining between them. This CDR3 has 15 amino acids. The CDR3 bases are TGTGCCAGCAGTGAAGCGATGGGGTATAGAGAGACCCAGTACTTC. Its protein product is CASSEAMGYRETQYF. Looking up the rest from reference TRBV2 and TRBJ2-5 gives the full variable domain: EPEVTQTPSHQVTQMGQEVILRCVPISNHLYFYWYRQILGQKVEFLVSFYNNEISEKSEIFDDQFSVERPDGSNFTLKIRSTKLEDSAMYFCASSEAMGYRETQYFGPGTRLLVL.

This clonotype turned up a few times. The CDR3 region is CASQLVDLSNTGELFF. The CDR3 nucleotides are TGTGCCAGCCAACTAGTTGACCTATCGAACACCGGGGAGCTGTTTTTT. J is TRBJ2-2 and V is TRBV11-2; a weak D match, TRBD2 (5 bases). Germline loops: CDR1 SGHAT, CDR2 FQNNGV. This CDR3 region has 16 residues. V was clipped by 8 bases and J by 0 bases, with 16 bases between them.

The rearrangement links TRBV11-2 to TRBJ2-5, with D possibly TRBD1 on 5 matching bases. Germline CDR1 reads SGHAT; CDR2 reads FQNNGV. The V and J ends lost 4 bases and 4 bases respectively, with 16 bases between them. The CDR3 runs 15 residues. The CDR3 nucleotides are TGTGCCAGCAGCTCGTGGCTGGACATCGGAGAGACCCAGTACTTC. It codes for CASSSWLDIGETQYF.

In the case of this clonotype: No conserved phenylalanine or tryptophan is present at the end of the CDR3, so a read error is the likely explanation. V usage is TRBV12-3 or TRBV12-4 and J usage is TRBJ1-1; tentatively, D is TRBD1 (5 bases). The CDR3 consists of 14 residues. Trimming shortened V by 5 bases and J by 1 base, and 11 bases separated the two germline ends. CDR3: CASSQPQENTEAFL. The DNA for the CDR3 is TGTGCCAGCAGTCAGCCACAGGAGAACACTGAAGCTTTCTTG.